The rows below give T cell receptor beta chains drawn from one sample of a study of molecular identifiers for immune sequencing clone quantification. TCRdb itself ran the PCR reads through MiXCR, one entry per CDR3 protein. The data hold 85,000 to 100,000 distinct CDR3 sequences, with approximately 25% observed a single time. Sequenced input: naive CD8+ T cells from blood, with Jurkat cell RNA spiked in. All receptors come from a human donor in good health. Some libraries in this study had Jurkat cell RNA spiked in. Each CDR3 is given with its conserved first and last residue. The D gene is left open where the match is weak. Clone size is given for some rows only: seen once, a few or many times, or a class if the clone is expanded.

d_call	v_call	cdr3_length	j_call	clone_size	cdr3_aa	cdr3_nt
-	TRBV11-3	16	TRBJ2-2	few	CASSLYRGTNTGELFF	TGTGCCAGCAGCTTATACCGAGGCACCAACACCGGGGAGCTGTTTTTT
-	TRBV4-3	17	TRBJ2-3	once	CAGSQDSVQGRADTQYF	TGCGCCGGCAGCCAAGATTCGGTGCAGGGACGAGCAGATACGCAGTATTTT
-	TRBV24-1	12	TRBJ2-2	-	CATKGSTGELFF	TGTGCCACCAAAGGGAGCACCGGGGAGCTGTTTTTT
TRBD2	TRBV13	15	TRBJ2-3	many	CASSLSLAGVDTQYF	TGTGCCAGCAGCTTATCCCTAGCGGGAGTAGATACGCAGTATTTT
-	TRBV28	13	TRBJ1-5	many	CASSLPNNQPQHF	TGTGCCAGCAGTTTGCCCAACAATCAGCCCCAGCATTTT
-	TRBV7-2	15	TRBJ2-1	many	CASSLAQDGHNEQFF	TGTGCCAGCAGCTTAGCCCAGGACGGACACAATGAGCAGTTCTTC
TRBD1	TRBV29-1	12	TRBJ2-7	-	CSTRDSVIEQYF	TGCAGCACCAGGGACAGTGTGATCGAGCAGTACTTC
-	TRBV7-9	15	TRBJ2-1	few	CASSPLERSYNEQFF	TGTGCCAGCAGCCCCCTCGAGCGGTCCTACAATGAGCAGTTCTTC
TRBD1	TRBV4-1	17	TRBJ2-1	many	CASSQAPGGQGVFEQFF	TGCGCCAGCAGCCAAGCCCCTGGGGGACAGGGTGTTTTTGAGCAGTTCTTC
-	TRBV4-1	13	TRBJ2-7	many	CASSQSGFYEQYF	TGCGCCAGCAGCCAATCAGGATTCTACGAGCAGTACTTC